Following are 17 T cell receptor beta chains from one sample sequenced in a study of blood T cell repertoires in COVID-19. Data came from immunoSEQ multiplex PCR; TCRdb stores just in-frame clones and leaves some out. The sample records a few hundred thousand clones, 85% to 90% being singletons. Sequenced sample: PBMCs or T cells enriched from blood (not recorded which). The receptors were gathered from a man aged 25 to 40 who had been exposed to COVID-19.

The gene calls are TRBV3-1 (or the pseudogene TRBV3-2) and TRBJ2-1; 11 bases align to TRBD2. This CDR3 spans 16 amino acids. In germline, CDR1 is LGHDT, CDR2 YNNKEL (reference sequence). J lost 7 bases, V lost 4 bases, and 9 bases had no gene match. The CDR3 DNA reads as TGTGCCAGCAGCCCACCATTAGCGGGGGGGCGAAATGAGCAGTTCTTC. It yields the protein CASSPPLAGGRNEQFF.

V gene TRBV4-1 combines with J gene TRBJ1-3; D is possibly TRBD1 (5 bases). V was clipped by 3 bases and J by 0 bases, with 12 bases between them. CDR1 and CDR2 from the germline V gene are MGHRA and YSYEKL. The CDR3 is made up of 16 amino acids. As DNA, the CDR3 is TGCGCCAGCAGCCAGAGGGGAGGCGGCTCTGGAAACACCATATATTTT. Protein sequence: CASSQRGGGSGNTIYF.

The DNA of the CDR3 is TGTGCCACCGCAGATCGGAGGGGGCGCGGACAGCCCCAGCATTTT. It translates to CATADRRGRGQPQHF. The rearrangement links TRBV19 to TRBJ1-5, with 7 bases that match TRBD1. CDR3 length: 15 amino acids. Germline lookup yields CDR1 LNHDA and CDR2 SQIVND (reference sequence). After removal of 10 bases from V and 7 bases from J, the junction contained 16 bases not matched to a gene.

The chain recombines TRBV4-1 with TRBJ2-1, with 8 bases that match TRBD1. This CDR3 contains 15 residues. From germline, CDR1 is MGHRA and CDR2 YSYEKL. V lost 4 bases, J lost 1 base, and 3 bases stayed unmatched. CDR3: CASSRGQGSYNEQFF. Here the CDR3 DNA reads TGCGCCAGCAGCCGAGGACAGGGTTCCTACAATGAGCAGTTCTTC.

The chain carries TRBV7-3 and TRBJ2-1, with TRBD2 as a possible D gene (6 bases). Germline-derived CDR1 and CDR2 are SGHTA and FQGTGA. Trimming removed 2 bases from V and 2 bases from J, with 19 bases in between. The CDR3 is made up of 18 amino acids. This CDR3 is CASSLLSGEGLPYNEQFF. The CDR3 nucleotides read TGTGCCAGCAGCTTATTATCCGGTGAGGGACTGCCCTACAATGAGCAGTTCTTC.

The gene calls are TRBV3-1 (or the pseudogene TRBV3-2) and TRBJ2-7; 8 bases fit TRBD1. The V gene end was trimmed by 5 bases and the J gene end by 4 bases; junction bases not matched to a gene: 7. The germline V gene encodes CDR1 LGHDT and CDR2 YNNKEL (reference sequence). The CDR3 covers 14 residues. CDR3 DNA sequence: TGTGCCAGCAGCAAAACAGGGGGGAGTTACGAGCAGTACTTC. Its translation: CASSKTGGSYEQYF.

The chain couples TRBV4-1 to TRBJ1-4; D gene ambiguous. Germline assignment: CDR1 MGHRA and CDR2 YSYEKL. This CDR3 contains 13 residues. V gave up 8 bases and J gave up 8 bases, with 15 bases separating them. The CDR3 nucleotides are TGCGCCAGCTCCTTAGAGTTTCGGGAAAAACTGTTTTTT. It translates to CASSLEFREKLFF.

This clone occurred a few times. The chain is built from TRBV7-6 and TRBJ1-3; TRBD1 agrees at 7 bases. The CDR3 contains 15 residues. The trim removed 5 bases at V and 0 bases at J, leaving 4 bases unmatched. Germline V gene sequence: CDR1 SGHVS, CDR2 FNYEAQ. Here the CDR3 reads CASSRDSISGNTIYF. The CDR3 DNA sequence: TGTGCCAGCAGCCGGGACAGTATCTCTGGAAACACCATATATTTT.

V gene TRBV5-1 combines with J gene TRBJ1-4; D perhaps matches TRBD1 (6 bases). Looked up from germline, CDR1 is SGHRS and CDR2 is YFSETQ. The V gene lost 2 bases and the J gene lost 5 bases, with 13 bases spanning the gap. The CDR3 has 15 amino acids. CDR3 protein: CASSLQGERNEKLFF. The CDR3 DNA reads TGCGCCAGCAGCTTACAGGGAGAAAGGAATGAAAAACTGTTTTTT.

This chain connects TRBV29-1 to TRBJ2-3, with D perhaps matching TRBD1 (6 bases). Per the germline V gene, CDR1 is SQVTM and CDR2 is ANQGSEA. Trimming took off 8 bases at V and 6 bases at J, with 15 bases between the two ends. This CDR3 comprises 12 residues. The CDR3 is CSTTHQGDTQYF. The DNA of the CDR3 is TGCAGCACTACCCATCAGGGGGATACGCAGTATTTT.

The rearrangement joins TRBV5-4 to TRBJ1-3; D is possibly TRBD1 (6 bases). V dropped 4 bases and J dropped 4 bases, with 15 bases sitting between them. The length of the CDR3 is 15 residues. Germline CDR1 reads SGHNT; CDR2 reads YYREEE (reference sequence). The chain's CDR3 is CASSLDGGRGNTIYF. The CDR3 DNA sequence: TGTGCCAGCAGCCTCGACGGGGGGCGGGGAAACACCATATATTTT.

The V and J genes are TRBV7-3 and TRBJ2-5; D gene unclear. Germline CDR1 is SGHTA and CDR2 is FQGTGA. The V and J ends lost 1 base and 1 base respectively, with 4 bases between them. The CDR3 covers 13 residues. The CDR3 loop is CASSLNSQETQYF. The DNA of the CDR3 is TGTGCCAGCAGCTTAAACAGCCAAGAGACCCAGTACTTC.

The CDR3 region has the DNA TGTGCCAGCAGCCAAGACAACGCCGGGACAGGGCTGGATACGCAGTATTTT. It translates to CASSQDNAGTGLDTQYF. This chain uses TRBV3-1 (or the pseudogene TRBV3-2) with TRBJ2-3; TRBD1 agrees at 9 bases. The CDR3 has 17 residues. CDR1 is LGHDT and CDR2 is YNNKEL in the germline V gene (reference sequence). V dropped 0 bases and J dropped 6; count of bases not matched to a gene: 10.

In DNA, the CDR3 is TGTGCCTGGAGCGCTGAGGGCAGCTTCAATCAGCCCCAGCATTTT. Amino acid sequence: CAWSAEGSFNQPQHF. V and J are TRBV30 and TRBJ1-5; no clear D. The CDR3 has 15 residues. Per the germline V gene, CDR1 is GTSNPN and CDR2 is SVGIG (reference sequence). V gave up 3 bases and J gave up 3 bases, with 15 bases separating them.

The sample holds one count of this clone. The chain joins TRBV12-3 or TRBV12-4 to TRBJ1-2; no definite D call. V lost 7 bases and J 2 bases, leaving 11 bases between the germline ends. This CDR3 is built from 13 residues. For the CDR3, the DNA is TGTGCCAGCACCCACCGGGTGAACTATGGCTACACCTTC. It encodes CASTHRVNYGYTF.

The chain links TRBV5-1 to TRBJ1-6; 9 bases align to TRBD1. From germline, CDR1 is SGHRS and CDR2 YFSETQ. The J segment lost 9 bases and the V segment lost 0 bases, leaving 1 base of the junction unmatched. This CDR3 spans 14 amino acids. The CDR3 DNA reads as TGCGCCAGCAGCTTGGAGACAGGGGGTTCACCCCTCCACTTT. Protein: CASSLETGGSPLHF.

This chain joins TRBV15 and TRBJ1-5, with D unclear. V gave up 3 bases and J gave up 0 bases, with 3 bases separating them. From germline, CDR1 is LNHNV and CDR2 YYDKDF (reference sequence). The CDR3 is 13 residues long. The CDR3 DNA reads as TGTGCCACCAGCAGCGTTAGCAATCAGCCCCAGCATTTT. Translating gives CATSSVSNQPQHF.